Listed here are 25 T cell receptor beta chains from one sample, sequenced in a study of radiotherapy plus CTLA-4 blockade in lung cancer. Measured with immunoSEQ multiplex PCR; TCRdb has only the in-frame clones, and not every one. This table holds tens of thousands of clones, roughly 85% found once. The sequencing used peripheral blood, collected from a patient treated with radiotherapy plus ipilimumab. These receptors came from a human donor with non-small cell lung cancer that progressed on radiotherapy plus ipilimumab.

The rearrangement uses TRBV19 and TRBJ2-7; no clear D. The V end was cut by 8 bases, the J end by 0 bases, with 11 bases between. Germline V lookup: CDR1 LNHDA, CDR2 SQIVND (reference sequence). The CDR3 has 13 amino acids. The CDR3 protein is CASGPFLSYEQYF. The CDR3 DNA is TGTGCCAGTGGGCCTTTTCTCTCCTACGAGCAGTACTTC.

The V and J genes are TRBV5-5 and TRBJ2-1, with D possibly TRBD1 on 7 matching bases. The CDR3 is 16 residues long. Trimming cost V 4 bases and J 2 bases, with 16 bases left between them. CDR1 is SGHKS and CDR2 is YYEKEE in the germline V gene (reference sequence). The chain's CDR3 is CASSRAGQLTYNEQFF. CDR3 sequence (DNA): TGTGCCAGCAGCAGGGCGGGACAGCTAACCTACAATGAGCAGTTCTTC.

Here the CDR3 DNA reads TGTGCCAGCAGCTTCGGGGGTATCACCGGGGAGCTGTTTTTT. This sequence encodes CASSFGGITGELFF. The chain carries TRBV5-6 and TRBJ2-2, with a tentative D call TRBD2 (6 bases). Trimming removed 2 bases at V and 4 bases at J, with 9 bases between. The CDR3 consists of 14 residues. CDR1 and CDR2 (germline): SGHDT, YYEEEE.

The chain combines TRBV7-9 with TRBJ1-1, with D unclear. From germline, CDR1 is SEHNR and CDR2 FQNEAQ (reference sequence). The V end was cut by 2 bases, the J end by 4 bases, with 11 bases between. This CDR3 has 14 residues. In nucleotides, the CDR3 is TGTGCCAGCAGCTTACGGCTCTTAGGCACTGAAGCTTTCTTT. This sequence encodes CASSLRLLGTEAFF.

The gene calls are TRBV19 and TRBJ2-5, with D tentatively TRBD1 or TRBD2 (6 bases each). This CDR3 contains 16 residues. Germline V lookup: CDR1 LNHDA, CDR2 SQIVND (reference sequence). V gave up 2 bases and J gave up 5 bases, with 18 bases separating them. For the CDR3, the DNA is TGTGCCAGTAGTATACGGGGGCTCGGCATACGGGAGACCCAGTACTTC. It translates to CASSIRGLGIRETQYF.

The V gene is TRBV27, the J gene TRBJ1-2; 7 positions match TRBD1. Germline V gene sequence: CDR1 MNHEY, CDR2 SMNVEV (reference sequence). V shed 1 base and J 4 bases; nucleotides not matched to a gene: 6. This CDR3 has 15 residues. CDR3 region: CASSLYPGGVYGYTF. CDR3 coding DNA: TGTGCCAGCAGTTTATATCCAGGGGGGGTCTATGGCTACACCTTC.

The table lists this clone with a count of one. The genes are TRBV30 and TRBJ1-1, with D possibly matching TRBD1 (6 bases). From germline, CDR1 is GTSNPN and CDR2 SVGIG (reference sequence). Between the trimmed V and J ends, which lost 3 bases and 11 bases, there was a span of 28 bases. The CDR3 runs to 16 residues. The CDR3 loop reads CAWRREGGRLLWRAFF. The CDR3 DNA is TGTGCCTGGAGGCGGGAGGGGGGGCGCCTGCTTTGGAGGGCTTTCTTT.

The sample holds a few counts of this clone. V usage is TRBV18 and J usage is TRBJ1-2, with D hard to call. Germline V lookup: CDR1 KGHSH, CDR2 LQKENI. The V gene lost 6 bases and the J gene lost 5 bases, with 13 bases spanning the gap. CDR3 size: 13 residues. The CDR3 is CASSRTDGYGYTF. CDR3 nucleotides: TGTGCCAGCTCCCGGACCGACGGTTATGGCTACACCTTC.

This chain joins TRBV27 and TRBJ2-3; TRBD2 aligns across 9 bases. Trimming took 3 bases from V and 3 from J; bases not matched to a gene: 10. Looked up from germline, CDR1 is MNHEY and CDR2 is SMNVEV (reference sequence). The CDR3 extends over 17 amino acids. The CDR3 DNA reads TGTGCCAGCAGTTTTTACGGTAGCGGGAGCTTTACAGATACGCAGTATTTT. As protein: CASSFYGSGSFTDTQYF.

This chain joins TRBV7-9 and TRBJ2-2; tentative D call: TRBD2 (6 bases). Trimming took off 8 bases at V and 3 bases at J, with 16 bases between the two ends. Germline CDR1 is SEHNR and CDR2 is FQNEAQ (reference sequence). The CDR3 sequence is 15 residues long. The CDR3 DNA sequence: TGTGCCAGCTGTAAACTAGCAATTTACACCGGGGAGCTGTTTTTT. Amino acids: CASCKLAIYTGELFF.

The gene calls are TRBV2 and TRBJ1-1; no firm D call. Germline values: CDR1 SNHLY, CDR2 FYNNEI. The V end was cut by 0 bases, the J end by 0 bases, with 14 bases between. The CDR3 has 17 residues. CDR3 in amino acids: CASSEAPGRAMNTEAFF. DNA of the CDR3: TGTGCCAGCAGTGAAGCTCCGGGGAGGGCCATGAACACTGAAGCTTTCTTT.

The chain carries TRBV7-2 and TRBJ2-3; D remains unclear. Germline CDR1 and CDR2: SGHTA and FQGNSA. Deletions cut 7 bases from V and 2 bases from J, with 7 bases between. The CDR3 contains 12 residues. The CDR3 protein is CASTSNTDTQYF. The CDR3 DNA is TGTGCCAGCACCTCCAACACAGATACGCAGTATTTT. Drawing the rest from reference TRBV7-2 and TRBJ2-3, the complete variable domain is GAGVSQSPSNKVTEKGKDVELRCDPISGHTALYWYRQSLGQGLEFLIYFQGNSAPDKSGLPSDRFSAERTGGSVSTLTIQRTQQEDSAVYLCASTSNTDTQYFGPGTRLTVL.

For the CDR3, the DNA is TGTGCCAGCATCCAGGGAGGGGACAGGCGCCCATATAGCAATCAGCCCCAGCATTTT. Amino acids: CASIQGGDRRPYSNQPQHF. The V call is TRBV27, the J call TRBJ1-5; TRBD1 aligns across 8 bases. CDR1 is MNHEY and CDR2 is SMNVEV in the germline V gene (reference sequence). This CDR3 is built from 19 residues. V lost 7 bases to trimming and J lost 0 bases; unmatched junction nucleotides: 17.

This chain uses TRBV18 with TRBJ2-3; a possible D gene is TRBD1 (6 bases). Trimming shortened V by 4 bases and J by 9 bases, and 14 bases separated the two germline ends. This CDR3 has 13 amino acids. The germline V gene has CDR1 KGHSH and CDR2 LQKENI. The CDR3 loop reads CASSLFRGDTQYF. The CDR3 DNA sequence: TGTGCCAGCTCACTTTTCAGGGGAGACACGCAGTATTTT.

The chain recombines TRBV11-2 with TRBJ2-1; 8 nucleotides agree with TRBD2. Germline loops: CDR1 SGHAT, CDR2 FQNNGV. J lost 15 bases, V lost 0 bases, and 10 bases had no gene match. This CDR3 comprises 14 residues. The CDR3 nucleotides read TGTGCCAGCAGCTTAGATTGGCAAGGGACTAGTCGGTTCTTC. This codes for CASSLDWQGTSRFF.

The chain employs TRBV28 and TRBJ2-5, with D maybe TRBD1 (5 bases). V gave up 3 bases and J gave up 5 bases, with 16 bases separating them. CDR3 length: 15 residues. CDR1 is MDHEN, CDR2 SYDVKM, per germline. The CDR3: CASSFPWGGAETQYF. The DNA of the CDR3 is TGTGCCAGCAGTTTTCCTTGGGGTGGGGCGGAGACCCAGTACTTC.

This clone has just a few counts. The rearrangement joins TRBV4-1 to TRBJ2-1; the D call may be TRBD1 or TRBD2 (5 bases each). V was pared by 5 bases and J by 3 bases, with 8 bases between. CDR3 length: 13 residues. CDR1 MGHRA and CDR2 YSYEKL come from the germline V gene. Here the CDR3 DNA reads TGCGCCAGCAGCTGGGACGACTACAATGAGCAGTTCTTC. Protein product: CASSWDDYNEQFF.

The chain carries TRBV5-4 and TRBJ2-7; tentatively, D is TRBD1 (6 bases). V was clipped by 0 bases and J by 0 bases, with 10 bases between them. This CDR3 region has 15 residues. The germline V gene encodes CDR1 SGHNT and CDR2 YYREEE (reference sequence). CDR3 loop: CASSLERGSSYEQYF. The CDR3 DNA follows: TGTGCCAGCAGCTTGGAAAGGGGGAGCTCCTACGAGCAGTACTTC.

This clone was observed a few times. The chain uses TRBV9 and TRBJ2-7; D gene ambiguous. The CDR3 contains 12 residues. The ends were cut back, 7 bases at V and 3 bases at J, with 11 bases in the middle. The V gene's germline CDR1 is SGDLS and CDR2 YYNGEE. CDR3 coding DNA: TGTGCCAGCGGCCGCGCCGACTACGAGCAGTACTTC. Its translation is CASGRADYEQYF.

The chain has TRBV28 and TRBJ2-1; D unclear. The CDR3 is 13 amino acids. Trimming took off 7 bases at V and 8 bases at J, with 15 bases between the two ends. CDR1 and CDR2 from the germline V gene are MDHEN and SYDVKM. The CDR3 coding sequence is TGTGCCAGCATGTCCGGTGGCGTGGATGAGCAGTTCTTC. Amino acids: CASMSGGVDEQFF.

V and J are TRBV4-1 and TRBJ2-1; 9 positions match TRBD2. The germline gives CDR1 MGHRA, CDR2 YSYEKL. V gave up 2 bases and J gave up 5 bases; unmatched junction bases: 13. CDR3 length: 18 amino acids. The CDR3 DNA follows: TGCGCCAGCAGCCAAACGAGGGCGGGAGGGATAAGAAACAATGAGCAGTTCTTC. Its protein is CASSQTRAGGIRNNEQFF.

This sequence joins TRBV5-1 and TRBJ1-1, with D perhaps TRBD1 (5 bases). Trimming took off 6 bases at V and 0 bases at J, with 6 bases between the two ends. CDR1 is SGHRS, CDR2 YFSETQ, per germline. The CDR3 is 12 amino acids. CDR3 residues: CASTGMNTEAFF. The CDR3 DNA reads as TGCGCCAGCACAGGGATGAACACTGAAGCTTTCTTT.

This chain uses TRBV7-3 with TRBJ2-1; 11 positions agree with TRBD2. Germline values: CDR1 SGHTA, CDR2 FQGTGA. The CDR3 is 16 amino acids. V lost 3 bases to trimming and J lost 2 bases; unmatched junction nucleotides: 3. In nucleotides, the CDR3 is TGTGCCAGCAGCTTTCAACTAGCGGGAGCCTACAATGAGCAGTTCTTC. Amino acid sequence: CASSFQLAGAYNEQFF. The whole variable domain, remainder taken from reference TRBV7-3 and TRBJ2-1, is GAGVSQTPSNKVTEKGKYVELRCDPISGHTALYWYRQSLGQGPEFLIYFQGTGAADDSGLPNDRFFAVRPEGSVSTLKIQRTERGDSAVYLCASSFQLAGAYNEQFFGPGTRLTVL.

The V call is TRBV28, the J call TRBJ2-4, with 12 bases matching TRBD2. J lost 1 base, V lost 3 bases, and 1 base had no gene match. Looked up from germline, CDR1 is MDHEN and CDR2 is SYDVKM. The CDR3 has 16 amino acids. CDR3 nucleotide sequence: TGTGCCAGCAGTTTCCTAGCGGGAGGGGCCAAAAACATTCAGTACTTC. It specifies CASSFLAGGAKNIQYF.

The chain couples TRBV5-1 to TRBJ2-2; 11 nucleotides align to TRBD1. Trimming cost V 8 bases and J 6 bases; bases outside gene matches: 9. CDR3 length: 15 residues. Germline CDR1 and CDR2: SGHRS and YFSETQ. The CDR3 here is CASSVGQGAAGELFF. In DNA form, the CDR3 reads TGCGCCAGTTCGGTCGGACAGGGGGCGGCCGGGGAGCTGTTTTTT. The whole variable domain, remainder taken from reference TRBV5-1 and TRBJ2-2, is KAGVTQTPRYLIKTRGQQVTLSCSPISGHRSVSWYQQTPGQGLQFLFEYFSETQRNKGNFPGRFSGRQFSNSRSEMNVSTLELGDSALYLCASSVGQGAAGELFFGEGSRLTVL.